The rows below give T cell receptor beta chains drawn from one sample of a study of shared clonotypes between healthy human individuals. TCRdb's copy holds only in-frame clones and misses some; the assay was immunoSEQ multiplex PCR. The repertoire has 2.3 million or so clones, approximately 93% of them found once; the top ten carry 0.39%. The sequenced sample was naive CD4+ T cells from PBMCs. These receptors were taken from a man aged 18-30 years in good health. Some clones in this sample may be carry-over from other donors' samples. Both conserved end residues are part of each CDR3. Each record gives: D gene, V gene, clone size, J gene, CDR3 protein, CDR3 DNA. A D gene is named only where the DNA matches it firmly. Some rows have no size entry. The others give once, few or many, or a class for an expanded clone.

D gene: TRBD2
V gene: TRBV11-2
clone size: NA
J gene: TRBJ2-7
CDR3 protein: CASGSIGTSDFYEQYF
CDR3 DNA: TGTGCCAGCGGGTCCATCGGGACTAGCGATTTCTACGAGCAGTACTTC

D gene: NA
V gene: TRBV5-1
clone size: NA
J gene: TRBJ2-7
CDR3 protein: CASSSSSYEQYF
CDR3 DNA: TGCGCCAGCAGCTCTAGCTCCTACGAGCAGTACTTC

D gene: NA
V gene: TRBV28
clone size: NA
J gene: TRBJ2-2
CDR3 protein: CASSLGQNTGELFF
CDR3 DNA: TGTGCCAGCAGTCTAGGACAGAACACCGGGGAGCTGTTTTTT

D gene: NA
V gene: TRBV7-9
clone size: NA
J gene: TRBJ2-7
CDR3 protein: CASSLVDRKQYF
CDR3 DNA: TGTGCCAGCAGCTTAGTGGACAGAAAGCAGTACTTC

D gene: TRBD1
V gene: TRBV29-1
clone size: NA
J gene: TRBJ2-5
CDR3 protein: CSEQGGEETQYF
CDR3 DNA: TGCAGCGAACAGGGGGGAGAAGAGACCCAGTACTTC

D gene: NA
V gene: TRBV19
clone size: NA
J gene: TRBJ2-2
CDR3 protein: CASSIKSGELFF
CDR3 DNA: TGTGCCAGTAGTATTAAGTCCGGGGAGCTGTTTTTT

D gene: NA
V gene: TRBV6-6
clone size: NA
J gene: TRBJ1-2
CDR3 protein: CASSPDRGRKGYTF
CDR3 DNA: TGTGCCAGCAGCCCCGATAGGGGCCGTAAAGGCTACACCTTC

D gene: NA
V gene: TRBV10-1
clone size: NA
J gene: TRBJ2-1
CDR3 protein: CASSESRVGEQFF
CDR3 DNA: TGCGCCAGCAGTGAGTCGCGGGTGGGCGAGCAGTTCTTC

D gene: TRBD2
V gene: TRBV7-3
clone size: NA
J gene: TRBJ2-1
CDR3 protein: CASSSSGLARNEQFF
CDR3 DNA: TGTGCCAGCAGCTCCTCGGGACTAGCGAGGAATGAGCAGTTCTTC

D gene: NA
V gene: TRBV5-1
clone size: NA
J gene: TRBJ1-2
CDR3 protein: CASSRGVGYGYTF
CDR3 DNA: TGCGCCAGCAGCCGGGGGGTTGGCTATGGCTACACCTTC

D gene: NA
V gene: TRBV4-3
clone size: NA
J gene: TRBJ1-1
CDR3 protein: CASSQVGHGVKAFF
CDR3 DNA: TGCGCCAGCAGCCAAGTGGGCCACGGAGTGAAAGCTTTCTTT

D gene: NA
V gene: TRBV30
clone size: NA
J gene: TRBJ2-1
CDR3 protein: CACPPLSSYNEQFF
CDR3 DNA: TGTGCCTGCCCGCCCCTGAGCTCCTACAATGAGCAGTTCTTC

D gene: TRBD2
V gene: TRBV5-1
clone size: NA
J gene: TRBJ2-3
CDR3 protein: CASSDPGLAGYLDTQYF
CDR3 DNA: TGCGCCAGCAGTGACCCCGGACTAGCGGGATATTTAGATACGCAGTATTTT

D gene: NA
V gene: TRBV6-5
clone size: NA
J gene: TRBJ1-1
CDR3 protein: CASSYGVSMNTEAFF
CDR3 DNA: TGTGCCAGCAGTTACGGAGTTTCCATGAACACTGAAGCTTTCTTT

D gene: NA
V gene: TRBV2
clone size: NA
J gene: TRBJ2-6
CDR3 protein: CASGPPNSGANVLTF
CDR3 DNA: TGTGCCAGCGGCCCGCCTAACTCTGGGGCCAACGTCCTGACTTTC

D gene: NA
V gene: TRBV5-1
clone size: few
J gene: TRBJ1-1
CDR3 protein: CASSLTGYTEAFF
CDR3 DNA: TGCGCCAGCAGTCTCACAGGGTACACTGAAGCTTTCTTT

D gene: NA
V gene: TRBV5-8
clone size: NA
J gene: TRBJ2-1
CDR3 protein: CASSLQRSSYNEQFF
CDR3 DNA: TGTGCCAGCAGCTTACAGCGGAGCTCCTACAATGAGCAGTTCTTC

D gene: TRBD2
V gene: TRBV2
clone size: once
J gene: TRBJ2-5
CDR3 protein: CASSQTSGRRTQYF
CDR3 DNA: TGTGCCAGCAGTCAGACTAGCGGGAGACGAACCCAGTACTTC

D gene: NA
V gene: TRBV7-9
clone size: NA
J gene: TRBJ2-1
CDR3 protein: CASSQTGTYNEQFF
CDR3 DNA: TGTGCCAGCAGCCAAACAGGGACCTACAATGAGCAGTTCTTC

D gene: TRBD2
V gene: TRBV28
clone size: NA
J gene: TRBJ2-1
CDR3 protein: CVTARLGSGSLNEQFF
CDR3 DNA: TGCGTAACCGCCCGTCTAGGGAGCGGGAGTCTGAATGAGCAGTTCTTC

D gene: NA
V gene: TRBV5-6
clone size: NA
J gene: TRBJ2-1
CDR3 protein: CASSPSNPGDNEQFF
CDR3 DNA: TGTGCCAGCAGCCCCTCAAATCCTGGGGACAATGAGCAGTTCTTC

D gene: NA
V gene: TRBV9
clone size: once
J gene: TRBJ2-3
CDR3 protein: CASSVSETDTQYF
CDR3 DNA: TGTGCCAGCAGCGTTTCGGAGACAGATACGCAGTATTTT

D gene: TRBD1
V gene: TRBV5-6
clone size: NA
J gene: TRBJ2-7
CDR3 protein: CASSPGGTGSSEQYF
CDR3 DNA: TGTGCCAGCAGCCCCGGGGGGACAGGGAGTAGCGAGCAGTACTTC

D gene: NA
V gene: TRBV28
clone size: NA
J gene: TRBJ1-1
CDR3 protein: CASSSSGYRTEAFF
CDR3 DNA: TGTGCCAGCAGTTCGAGTGGTTATCGGACTGAAGCTTTCTTT

D gene: NA
V gene: TRBV28
clone size: NA
J gene: TRBJ2-2
CDR3 protein: CASSLASRGARELFF
CDR3 DNA: TGTGCCAGCAGTTTGGCCTCACGGGGGGCTCGGGAGCTGTTTTTT

D gene: NA
V gene: TRBV9
clone size: NA
J gene: TRBJ2-7
CDR3 protein: CASSPPWTYEQYF
CDR3 DNA: TGTGCCAGCAGCCCCCCTTGGACCTACGAGCAGTACTTC

D gene: NA
V gene: TRBV11-3
clone size: NA
J gene: TRBJ1-1
CDR3 protein: CASSQNMGTEAFF
CDR3 DNA: TGTGCCAGCAGCCAAAACATGGGAACTGAAGCTTTCTTT

D gene: TRBD2
V gene: TRBV28
clone size: NA
J gene: TRBJ2-7
CDR3 protein: CASWGGDNPTRQYF
CDR3 DNA: TGTGCCAGTTGGGGGGGGGATAACCCTACGAGGCAGTACTTC

D gene: NA
V gene: TRBV5-1
clone size: NA
J gene: TRBJ2-1
CDR3 protein: CASSPPVGSYNEQFF
CDR3 DNA: TGCGCCAGCAGCCCACCGGTCGGATCCTACAATGAGCAGTTCTTC

D gene: NA
V gene: TRBV7-2
clone size: NA
J gene: TRBJ1-2
CDR3 protein: CASSLSEARPKYGYTF
CDR3 DNA: TGTGCCAGCAGCTTGAGTGAGGCGCGCCCCAAGTATGGCTACACCTTC

D gene: TRBD1
V gene: TRBV7-9
clone size: NA
J gene: TRBJ1-2
CDR3 protein: CASSLTGANYGYTF
CDR3 DNA: TGTGCCAGCAGCTTGACAGGGGCGAACTATGGCTACACCTTC

D gene: NA
V gene: TRBV7-2
clone size: NA
J gene: TRBJ2-7
CDR3 protein: CASSLVLGAGYEQYF
CDR3 DNA: TGTGCCAGCAGCTTAGTTCTCGGGGCAGGTTACGAGCAGTACTTC

D gene: TRBD2
V gene: TRBV5-1
clone size: NA
J gene: TRBJ2-5
CDR3 protein: CASSPGLAGVLQETQYF
CDR3 DNA: TGCGCCAGCAGCCCGGGACTAGCGGGAGTATTACAAGAGACCCAGTACTTC

D gene: NA
V gene: TRBV6-1
clone size: once
J gene: TRBJ1-1
CDR3 protein: CASKPGPLGTEAFF
CDR3 DNA: TGTGCCAGCAAGCCGGGACCGTTGGGCACTGAAGCTTTCTTT

D gene: TRBD1
V gene: TRBV11-2
clone size: NA
J gene: TRBJ2-5
CDR3 protein: CASSVTGVSEETQYF
CDR3 DNA: TGTGCCAGCAGCGTGACAGGGGTTAGTGAAGAGACCCAGTACTTC

D gene: NA
V gene: TRBV18
clone size: NA
J gene: TRBJ1-1
CDR3 protein: CASSPTLQGFMNTEAFF
CDR3 DNA: TGTGCCAGCTCACCCACGCTACAGGGCTTCATGAACACTGAAGCTTTCTTT

D gene: NA
V gene: TRBV25-1
clone size: NA
J gene: TRBJ1-3
CDR3 protein: CASRSSGNTIYF
CDR3 DNA: TGTGCCAGCAGGAGTTCTGGAAACACCATATATTTT

D gene: NA
V gene: TRBV10-3
clone size: NA
J gene: TRBJ2-3
CDR3 protein: CAISDRREADTQYF
CDR3 DNA: TGTGCCATCAGTGATCGGCGAGAAGCAGATACGCAGTATTTT

D gene: TRBD2
V gene: TRBV14
clone size: NA
J gene: TRBJ2-7
CDR3 protein: CASSQVGLAGVYEQYF
CDR3 DNA: TGTGCCAGCAGCCAAGTAGGACTAGCGGGAGTTTACGAGCAGTACTTC

D gene: TRBD2
V gene: TRBV7-2
clone size: NA
J gene: TRBJ2-5
CDR3 protein: CASSGRESWRETQYF
CDR3 DNA: TGTGCCAGCAGCGGGCGGGAGTCTTGGCGAGAGACCCAGTACTTC

D gene: NA
V gene: TRBV11-1
clone size: NA
J gene: TRBJ2-1
CDR3 protein: CASTPSGEGGNEQFF
CDR3 DNA: TGTGCCAGCACCCCCTCGGGAGAGGGGGGGAATGAGCAGTTCTTC

D gene: NA
V gene: TRBV5-1
clone size: NA
J gene: TRBJ2-7
CDR3 protein: CASSGRGTGVYEQYF
CDR3 DNA: TGCGCCAGCAGCGGCAGGGGAACGGGAGTGTATGAGCAGTACTTC

D gene: NA
V gene: TRBV5-1
clone size: NA
J gene: TRBJ2-7
CDR3 protein: CASSVGLPSGEQYF
CDR3 DNA: TGCGCCAGCAGCGTCGGACTCCCTAGTGGCGAGCAGTACTTC

D gene: TRBD2
V gene: TRBV2
clone size: NA
J gene: TRBJ2-5
CDR3 protein: CASSARLADQETQYF
CDR3 DNA: TGTGCCAGCAGTGCCCGACTAGCGGACCAAGAGACCCAGTACTTC

D gene: NA
V gene: TRBV9
clone size: NA
J gene: TRBJ2-3
CDR3 protein: CASSPRGTTDTQYF
CDR3 DNA: TGTGCCAGCAGCCCCCGGGGGACCACAGATACGCAGTATTTT

D gene: NA
V gene: TRBV6-5
clone size: few
J gene: TRBJ1-5
CDR3 protein: CASSYRAGLNQPQHF
CDR3 DNA: TGTGCCAGCAGTTACAGGGCAGGGCTAAATCAGCCCCAGCATTTT